Below are 26 T cell receptor beta chains sequenced from a single sample in a study of shared clonotypes between healthy human individuals (dated by TCRdb to 2020 to 2022). Library generation was performed with the immunoSEQ multiplex PCR assay. The table comes from immuneACCESS by way of TCRdb, which keeps in-frame sequences with V and J called. Part of the clones is missing from these tables; in studies checked, under half for an unresolved V gene and the rest for unknown reasons. The sample records about 480,000 clones, approximately 85% of which are singletons. The ten most abundant clones make up around 13% of the sample. The sequencing sample was made of PBMCs. These receptors all stem from a woman aged 40 to 50 in good health. Some clones in this sample may be carry-over from other donors' samples.

This clone was counted a single time. V and J are TRBV1 and TRBJ1-1; the table gives TRBD1 as D, unverified against the DNA. TRBV1 has pseudogene status. The CDR3 consists of 18 residues. CDR3 region: CTSRPRAAGQGFLSEAFF. As DNA, the CDR3 is TGCACCAGCAGACCCCGGGCCGCGGGACAGGGGTTTTTATCTGAAGCTTTCTTT.

This chain connects TRBV7-9 to TRBJ2-5, with D perhaps assigned TRBD1 or TRBD2 (5 bases each). Germline loops: CDR1 SEHNR, CDR2 FQNEAQ (reference sequence). There are 16 residues in the CDR3. The V gene lost 1 base and the J gene lost 5 bases, with 17 bases spanning the gap. CDR3: CASSLGSRGSVETQYF. CDR3 bases: TGTGCCAGCAGCTTAGGATCTCGGGGCTCTGTGGAGACCCAGTACTTC.

This clone was observed a few times. The CDR3 DNA follows: TGTGCCAGCAGTGACCGGGGCAGGGAAGAGACCCAGTACTTC. This codes for CASSDRGREETQYF. V and J are TRBV25-1 and TRBJ2-5; either TRBD1 or TRBD2 may fit D (5 bases each). V lost 3 bases and J 3 bases, leaving 11 bases between the germline ends. Per the germline V gene, CDR1 is MGHDK and CDR2 is SYGVNS. This CDR3 has 14 residues.

The rearrangement joins TRBV9 to TRBJ2-5; 10 nucleotides align to TRBD2. The V segment lost 7 bases and the J segment 5 bases; nucleotides outside the gene matches: 14. Germline V gives CDR1 SGDLS, CDR2 YYNGEE. The CDR3 loop spans 16 amino acids. CDR3 coding DNA: TGTGCCAGCGGGAAGGGGGCTAGCGGGAGTTCTGAGACCCAGTACTTC. This sequence encodes CASGKGASGSSETQYF.

This chain joins TRBV7-8 and TRBJ1-5; D gene ambiguous. The V end was cut by 0 bases, the J end by 0 bases, with 12 bases between. From germline, CDR1 is SGHVS and CDR2 FQNEAQ. The CDR3 sequence is 17 residues long. The CDR3 here is CASSLASGWVSNQPQHF. CDR3 in DNA: TGTGCCAGCAGCTTAGCGTCGGGCTGGGTTAGCAATCAGCCCCAGCATTTT.

The chain recombines TRBV10-3 with TRBJ1-1; no reliable D call. Germline V gene sequence: CDR1 ENHRY, CDR2 SYGVKD. The CDR3 is 12 amino acids. The V and J ends lost 5 bases and 0 bases respectively, with 4 bases between them. The CDR3 protein is CAISQMNTEAFF. CDR3 coding DNA: TGTGCCATCAGTCAGATGAACACTGAAGCTTTCTTT.

The chain carries TRBV5-1 and TRBJ2-1; D is undetermined. This CDR3 is built from 16 residues. V lost 3 bases and J 6 bases, leaving 19 bases between the germline ends. The germline V gene has CDR1 SGHRS and CDR2 YFSETQ. Here the CDR3 reads CASSSGYSGRVNEQFF. The CDR3 nucleotides read TGCGCCAGCAGCTCGGGTTATAGTGGTAGGGTCAATGAGCAGTTCTTC.

To note about this clone: This likely stems from a read error, as it lies one base from a far larger clone. V gene TRBV5-4 combines with J gene TRBJ2-3; D remains unclear. Deletions cut 0 bases from V and 0 bases from J, with 8 bases between. Germline assignment: CDR1 SGHNT and CDR2 YYREEE (reference sequence). CDR3 size: 15 residues. The CDR3 sequence is CASSLGVRSTDTQYF. CDR3 in DNA: TGTGCCAGCAGCTTGGGGGTCAGAAGCACAGATACGCAGTATTTT.

Notes on this clone: A much larger clone lies one base from this, so it may be a read error. The chain is built from TRBV5-4 and TRBJ2-6; 7 nucleotides agree with TRBD1. Germline assignment: CDR1 SGHNT and CDR2 YYREEE (reference sequence). CDR3 length: 14 amino acids. The trim removed 4 bases at V and 2 bases at J, leaving 0 bases unmatched. The CDR3 sequence: CASSDRAGANVLTF. The CDR3 region has the DNA TGTGCCAGCAGCGACAGGGCTGGGGCCAACGTCCTGACTTTC.

The CDR3, as DNA: TGTGCCAGCAGTTTGTGGTCTAGCGGGAGCACAGATACGCAGTATTTT. Translating gives CASSLWSSGSTDTQYF. The chain uses TRBV28 and TRBJ2-3, with 8 positions matching TRBD2. Germline CDR1 is MDHEN and CDR2 is SYDVKM. This CDR3 comprises 16 residues. Trimming removed 3 bases from V and 0 bases from J; junction bases left unmatched: 5. Based on the CDR3 plus reference TRBV28 and TRBJ2-3, the full variable domain is DVKVTQSSRYLVKRTGEKVFLECVQDMDHENMFWYRQDPGLGLRLIYFSYDVKMKEKGDIPEGYSVSREKKERFSLILESASTNQTSMYLCASSLWSSGSTDTQYFGPGTRLTVL.

The CDR3 DNA reads as TGCAGCGTTGAAGCCACAAACACCGGGACTAGTTCCTACGAGCAGTACTTC. Translated, it gives CSVEATNTGTSSYEQYF. The chain joins TRBV29-1 to TRBJ2-7, with 8 bases matching TRBD2. The CDR3 totals 17 residues. The V and J ends lost 1 base and 1 base, in that order; junction bases with no gene match: 12. The germline V gene has CDR1 SQVTM and CDR2 ANQGSEA.

This clone was counted once. The gene calls are TRBV5-1 and TRBJ2-7; the match to TRBD2 covers 9 bases. J was trimmed by 5 bases and V by 0 bases; bases with no gene match: 18. Looked up from germline, CDR1 is SGHRS and CDR2 is YFSETQ. The CDR3 spans 19 residues. The CDR3 coding sequence is TGCGCCAGCAGCTTGGCCGCTGGGGGGGTGCAGCGGGAGGCCCACGAGCAGTACTTC. As protein: CASSLAAGGVQREAHEQYF.

The chain links TRBV11-1 to TRBJ2-1; 8 nucleotides agree with TRBD2. The CDR3 is 15 residues long. V lost 4 bases and J lost 8; bases outside the gene matches: 10. The germline V gene has CDR1 SGHAT and CDR2 FQDESV (reference sequence). The CDR3 protein is CASSSGLALVDEQFF. The CDR3 DNA reads as TGTGCCAGCAGCTCAGGACTAGCCCTGGTGGATGAGCAGTTCTTC.

The chain carries TRBV4-1 and TRBJ2-1; TRBD1 matches 9 bases. The CDR3 runs 15 residues. CDR1 is MGHRA and CDR2 is YSYEKL in the germline V gene. V shed 3 bases, J shed 7 bases, and the junction held 7 bases outside the gene matches. CDR3 region: CASSHGYRGQNEQFF. CDR3 nucleotide sequence: TGCGCCAGCAGCCATGGTTACAGGGGGCAAAATGAGCAGTTCTTC.

This clone was counted between two and nine times. The rearrangement uses TRBV19 and TRBJ2-2; D might be TRBD1 (6 bases). The CDR3 has 16 amino acids. The V end lost 6 bases, the J end lost 8 bases, and 22 bases lay between the germline ends. The germline gives CDR1 LNHDA, CDR2 SQIVND (reference sequence). The CDR3 reads CASSRQAYTNGGELFF. CDR3 in DNA: TGTGCCAGTAGCCGACAGGCTTACACTAACGGGGGGGAGCTGTTTTTT. Complete variable domain (other parts from reference TRBV19 and TRBJ2-2): DGGITQSPKYLFRKEGQNVTLSCEQNLNHDAMYWYRQDPGQGLRLIYYSQIVNDFQKGDIAEGYSVSREKKESFPLTVTSAQKNPTAFYLCASSRQAYTNGGELFFGEGSRLTVL.

This clone was observed a few times. The V gene is TRBV10-2, the J gene TRBJ1-1; D may be TRBD1 (6 bases). V lost 4 bases, J lost 3 bases, and 9 bases lay in between. CDR1 is WSHSY, CDR2 SAAADI, per germline. The CDR3 is 13 amino acids. This CDR3 reads CASSGQEYTEAFF. For the CDR3, the DNA is TGCGCCAGCAGTGGACAGGAGTACACTGAAGCTTTCTTT.

This clone was detected only once. The chain combines TRBV12-5 with TRBJ2-2; D possibly corresponds to TRBD1 (5 bases). Germline V gives CDR1 LGHNT, CDR2 FRNRAP. The CDR3 totals 18 residues. V lost 6 bases and J lost 4, with 24 bases in between. The CDR3 spells CASGAKRTHKGRTGELFF. In DNA form, the CDR3 reads TGTGCTAGTGGGGCAAAAAGGACCCACAAGGGGCGCACCGGGGAGCTGTTTTTT.

The chain carries TRBV29-1 and TRBJ1-3; D is possibly TRBD1 (5 bases). The CDR3 totals 14 residues. V shed 6 bases and J shed 0 bases, with 12 bases lying between them. Per the germline V gene, CDR1 is SQVTM and CDR2 is ANQGSEA. CDR3 sequence reads: CSVGGSGSGNTIYF. CDR3 coding DNA: TGCAGCGTGGGGGGATCGGGCTCTGGAAACACCATATATTTT.

Turning to this clone: The sample contains more than one DNA sequence encoding this CDR3. The chain links TRBV5-1 to TRBJ2-5, with no clear D. Trimming took off 0 bases at V and 5 bases at J, with 2 bases between the two ends. CDR1 and CDR2 from the germline V gene are SGHRS and YFSETQ. The CDR3 totals 11 residues. The chain's CDR3 is CASSLAETQYF. The CDR3 nucleotides are TGCGCCAGCAGCTTGGCCGAGACCCAGTACTTC. The full variable domain, with the rest looked up from reference TRBV5-1 and TRBJ2-5, is KAGVTQTPRYLIKTRGQQVTLSCSPISGHRSVSWYQQTPGQGLQFLFEYFSETQRNKGNFPGRFSGRQFSNSRSEMNVSTLELGDSALYLCASSLAETQYFGPGTRLLVL.

The gene calls are TRBV7-9 and TRBJ1-2; 8 bases match TRBD1. The CDR3 has 15 amino acids. V lost 5 bases and J lost 2; bases outside the gene matches: 7. Germline assignment: CDR1 SEHNR and CDR2 FQNEAQ (reference sequence). CDR3 protein: CASSPLTGENYGYTF. CDR3 sequence (DNA): TGTGCCAGCAGCCCACTGACAGGGGAGAACTATGGCTACACCTTC.

V and J are TRBV2 and TRBJ1-2; 9 nucleotides match TRBD1. Germline V CDR1 and CDR2: SNHLY, FYNNEI. The V and J ends lost 4 bases and 4 bases, in that order; junction bases with no gene match: 4. There are 14 residues in the CDR3. In DNA form, the CDR3 reads TGTGCCAGCAGTGCAACAGGGGGCGGCTATGGCTACACCTTC. This gives the protein CASSATGGGYGYTF.

The gene calls are TRBV9 and TRBJ1-2; TRBD1 agrees at 7 bases. The germline CDR1 and CDR2 sequences are SGDLS and YYNGEE. Trimming removed 8 bases from V and 4 bases from J; junction bases left unmatched: 8. This CDR3 comprises 13 residues. The CDR3 nucleotides are TGTGCCAGTAACTCGGGGACAGCCTATGGCTACACCTTC. Translation: CASNSGTAYGYTF.

The count of this clone is one. V is TRBV7-3 and J is TRBJ2-2; 7 bases agree with TRBD1. After removal of 5 bases from V and 0 bases from J, the junction contained 6 bases not matched to a gene. Germline assignment: CDR1 SGHTA and CDR2 FQGTGA. The CDR3 is 16 residues long. CDR3 in amino acids: CASSPKTGTNTGELFF. CDR3 in DNA: TGTGCCAGCAGCCCAAAGACAGGGACGAACACCGGGGAGCTGTTTTTT.

The chain has TRBV15 and TRBJ2-3; a weak D match, TRBD2 (5 bases). This CDR3 region has 16 residues. Trimming stripped 2 bases from V and 6 bases from J, with 18 bases between. The germline gives CDR1 LNHNV, CDR2 YYDKDF (reference sequence). CDR3 residues: CATSRSLHSGGDTQYF. CDR3 nucleotide sequence: TGTGCCACCAGCAGATCCCTTCACAGCGGTGGGGATACGCAGTATTTT.

This clone was seen more than once but under ten times. The V call is TRBV2, the J call TRBJ1-2; perhaps TRBD1 as D (5 bases). Trimming removed 10 bases from V and 8 bases from J, with 11 bases in between. The CDR3 totals 10 residues. In germline, CDR1 is SNHLY, CDR2 FYNNEI. This chain's CDR3 is CATGGTGYTF. The CDR3, as DNA: TGTGCCACCGGGGGTACCGGCTACACCTTC.

The chain has TRBV15 and TRBJ1-2, with TRBD1 matching over 7 bases. CDR1 is LNHNV and CDR2 is YYDKDF in the germline V gene (reference sequence). This CDR3 is 12 amino acids long. The V segment lost 6 bases and the J segment 7 bases; nucleotides outside the gene matches: 5. The CDR3 coding sequence is TGTGCCACCAGGGACAGGTTTGTTGGCTACACCTTC. Translating gives CATRDRFVGYTF.